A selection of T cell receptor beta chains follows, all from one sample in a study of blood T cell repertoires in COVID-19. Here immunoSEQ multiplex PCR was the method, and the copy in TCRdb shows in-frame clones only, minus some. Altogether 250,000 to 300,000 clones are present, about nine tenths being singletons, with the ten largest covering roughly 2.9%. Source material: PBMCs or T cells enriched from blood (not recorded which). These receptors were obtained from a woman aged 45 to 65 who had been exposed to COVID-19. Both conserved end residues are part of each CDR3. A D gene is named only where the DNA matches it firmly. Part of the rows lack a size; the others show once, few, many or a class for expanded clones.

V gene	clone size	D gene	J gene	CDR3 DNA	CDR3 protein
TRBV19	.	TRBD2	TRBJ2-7	TGTGCCAGTAGTCCAGTGAGAGCGGGGGACTACGAGCAGTACTTC	CASSPVRAGDYEQYF
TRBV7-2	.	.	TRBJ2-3	TGTGCCAGCAGAGCCCGGGACTCGAACCGGGATACGCAGTATTTT	CASRARDSNRDTQYF
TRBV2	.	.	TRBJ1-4	TGTGCCAGCAGTCAGACACCCGAACTGTTTTTT	CASSQTPELFF
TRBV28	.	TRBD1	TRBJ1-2	TGTGCCAGCAGAGCCGGACAGGGGACCTATGGCTACACCTTC	CASRAGQGTYGYTF
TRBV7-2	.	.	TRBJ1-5	TGTGCCAGCAGCGACCAGGTGGGGGGACAGCCCCAGCATTTT	CASSDQVGGQPQHF
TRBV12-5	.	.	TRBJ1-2	TGTGCTAGTGCCCCGGGAGCCGACTATGGCTACACCTTC	CASAPGADYGYTF
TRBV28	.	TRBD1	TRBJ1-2	TGTGCCAGCCTTGACAGGGACTATGGCTACACCTTC	CASLDRDYGYTF
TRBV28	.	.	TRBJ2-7	TGTGGCGTGGCAGGGGATTATCGATACGAGCAGTACTTC	CGVAGDYRYEQYF
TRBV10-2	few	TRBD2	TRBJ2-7	TGCGCCAGCAGTGATAAGGCGAGCGGGACCCCTCCCTACGAGCAGTACTTC	CASSDKASGTPPYEQYF
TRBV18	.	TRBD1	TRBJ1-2	TGTGCCAGCTCACCAGGGACAGGGCCTAACTATGGCTACACCTTC	CASSPGTGPNYGYTF
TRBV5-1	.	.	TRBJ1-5	TGCGCCAGCAGCTTTTTGCCAGGGAGCAATCAGCCCCAGCATTTT	CASSFLPGSNQPQHF
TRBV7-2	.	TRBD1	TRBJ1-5	TGTGCCAGCAGCTCCCCGGGACAGAGCCAGCCCCAGCATTTT	CASSSPGQSQPQHF
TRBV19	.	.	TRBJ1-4	TGTGCCAGTAGTCCCTTCGTGGGGAGGTCAACTAATGAAAAACTGTTTTTT	CASSPFVGRSTNEKLFF
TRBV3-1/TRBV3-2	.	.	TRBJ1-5	TGTGCCAGCAGCCAAGACAGGGGTGAGCCCCAGCATTTT	CASSQDRGEPQHF
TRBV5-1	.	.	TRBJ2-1	TGCGCCAGCAGCTTGGACGGAACGAGGGAGATTCAGTTCTTC	CASSLDGTREIQFF
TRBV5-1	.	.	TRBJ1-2	TGCGCCAGCAGCTTGGGGGGCTCCTATGGCTACACCTTC	CASSLGGSYGYTF
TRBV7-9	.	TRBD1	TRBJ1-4	TGTGCCAGCAGCATTCGACAGGGAAGGAATGAAAAACTGTTTTTT	CASSIRQGRNEKLFF
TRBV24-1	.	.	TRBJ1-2	TGTGCCACCAGTAATAACGGGGGGAACTATGGCTACACCTTC	CATSNNGGNYGYTF
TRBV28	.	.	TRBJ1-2	TGTGCCAGCAGTTTAGCAGGGTATGGCTACACCTTC	CASSLAGYGYTF
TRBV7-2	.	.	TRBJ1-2	TGTGCCAGCAGCTTGATACAGGGTTTAAGCTATGGCTACACCTTC	CASSLIQGLSYGYTF
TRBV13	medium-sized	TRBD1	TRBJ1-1	TGTGCCAGCAGCCCCTGGACAGGGGAAGGGGACACTGAAGCTTTCTTT	CASSPWTGEGDTEAFF
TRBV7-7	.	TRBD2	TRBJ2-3	TGTGCTAGCAGCCTGGGACTAGCGGGCACAGATACGCAGTATTTT	CASSLGLAGTDTQYF
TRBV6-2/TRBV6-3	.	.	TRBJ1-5	TGTGCCAGCAGCCCTGACAGTTTGGACAATCAGCCCCAGCATTTT	CASSPDSLDNQPQHF
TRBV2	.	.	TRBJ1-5	TGTGCCAGCAGTTTACAGGGCAATCAGCCCCAGCATTTT	CASSLQGNQPQHF
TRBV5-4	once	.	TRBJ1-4	TGTGCCAGCAGCTTGGGGTACGGGACATACGCCGAAAAACTGTTTTTT	CASSLGYGTYAEKLFF
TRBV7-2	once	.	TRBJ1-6	TGTGCCAGCAGCTTAGAGTTTGCGTCGAAGCCCCTCCACTTT	CASSLEFASKPLHF
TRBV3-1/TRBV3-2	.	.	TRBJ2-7	TGTGCCAGCAGCCTAGGCGGATACTACGAGCAGTACTTC	CASSLGGYYEQYF
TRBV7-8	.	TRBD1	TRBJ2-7	TGTGCCAGCAGGGACCACGGGGGACAGGGGGCGAGGGAGCAGTACTTC	CASRDHGGQGAREQYF
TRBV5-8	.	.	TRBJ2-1	TGTGCCAGCAGCTTGGGCGGGCCCCTTGGCTCCTACAATGAGCAGTTCTTC	CASSLGGPLGSYNEQFF
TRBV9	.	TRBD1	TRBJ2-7	TGTGCCAGCAGCGCTGGACAGGGGCAATACGAGCAGTACTTC	CASSAGQGQYEQYF
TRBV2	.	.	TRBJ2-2	TGTGCCAGCAGTGAGTCTTGGGGAGCCGGGGAGCTGTTTTTT	CASSESWGAGELFF
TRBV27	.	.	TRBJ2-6	TGTGCCAGTCGACAGGAATACTCTGGGGCCAACGTCCTGACTTTC	CASRQEYSGANVLTF
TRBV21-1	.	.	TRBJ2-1	TGTGCCAGCAGCCCCCCGGAATCCAGGGGTTTAGGTAATGAGCAGTTCTTC	CASSPPESRGLGNEQFF
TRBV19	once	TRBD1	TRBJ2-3	TGTGCCAGTAGTAGATGGACCCGGGACAGGGACGAGCAAGATACGCAGTATTTT	CASSRWTRDRDEQDTQYF
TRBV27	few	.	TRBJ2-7	TGTGCCAGTAGACCAAAGGGCCAGGGGTCGCCCTACGAGCAGTACTTC	CASRPKGQGSPYEQYF
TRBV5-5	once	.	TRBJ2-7	TGTGCCAGCAGCTTGGACAGGAACCCCTACGAGCAGTACTTC	CASSLDRNPYEQYF
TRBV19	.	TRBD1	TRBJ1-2	TGTGCCAGTAACTCGGGACAGTTCTCTAACTATGGCTACACCTTC	CASNSGQFSNYGYTF
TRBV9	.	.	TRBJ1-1	TGTGCCAGCAGCGTAGACGGTACGGGGAACACTGAAGCTTTCTTT	CASSVDGTGNTEAFF